Each of the 29 T cell receptor beta chains below was sequenced from the same sample in a study of CD4 T cells in relation to SARS-CoV-2 and coronaviruses. CD4+ T cells from unexposed donors were obtained before the COVID-19 pandemic (2011-2018). The cells were cultured for approximately ten days before CD4+ T cells were isolated. Using immunoSEQ multiplex PCR, the repertoire was profiled, and TCRdb retains in-frame clones only, with some absent. The sample contains about 29,000 clones, 76% of which appear only once. No cognate antigen is known for these TCRs. Sequenced material: CD4+ T cells from PBMCs, cultured in vitro. The source is a human donor in good health.

This chain joins TRBV19 and TRBJ1-2; D may be TRBD1 (6 bases). Germline V lookup: CDR1 LNHDA, CDR2 SQIVND (reference sequence). Trimming left V 5 bases short and J 0 bases short, with 10 bases between. CDR3 size: 14 residues. The CDR3 loop reads CASSWQGTNYGYTF. CDR3 DNA sequence: TGTGCCAGTAGTTGGCAGGGGACTAACTATGGCTACACCTTC. The whole variable domain, remainder taken from reference TRBV19 and TRBJ1-2, is DGGITQSPKYLFRKEGQNVTLSCEQNLNHDAMYWYRQDPGQGLRLIYYSQIVNDFQKGDIAEGYSVSREKKESFPLTVTSAQKNPTAFYLCASSWQGTNYGYTFGSGTRLTVV.

V and J are TRBV7-8 and TRBJ2-7; TRBD1 matches at 7 bases. Germline CDR1 SGHVS, CDR2 FQNEAQ. Trimming removed 5 bases from V and 4 bases from J; junction bases left unmatched: 14. This CDR3 region has 16 residues. This CDR3 reads CASSRVLTGWTYEQYF. CDR3 in DNA: TGTGCCAGCAGCCGAGTCCTGACAGGGTGGACTTACGAGCAGTACTTC.

The chain links TRBV5-4 to TRBJ2-1; no clear D. CDR3 size: 16 residues. The germline V gene encodes CDR1 SGHNT and CDR2 YYREEE (reference sequence). Deletions cut 0 bases from V and 0 bases from J, with 10 bases between. CDR3: CASSLDQVNSYNEQFF. The CDR3 nucleotides are TGTGCCAGCAGCTTGGATCAGGTAAACTCCTACAATGAGCAGTTCTTC.

This chain uses TRBV6-2 or TRBV6-3 with TRBJ2-5; a possible D gene is TRBD1 (6 bases). V was shortened by 3 bases and J by 4 bases, with 18 bases between the two germline ends. CDR3 length: 16 residues. Germline V gene sequence: CDR1 MNHEY, CDR2 SVGEGT. CDR3 DNA: TGTGCCAGCAGTTATAACGCCAGGGGCCAGGGAGAGACCCAGTACTTC. This sequence encodes CASSYNARGQGETQYF.

This clone has just one count. The V call is TRBV10-2, the J call TRBJ2-2; 16 nucleotides line up with TRBD2. Germline CDR1 WSHSY, CDR2 SAAADI. The junction had 9 bases not matched to a gene; V was cut back by 7 bases and J by 4 bases. This CDR3 has 18 residues. The CDR3 coding sequence is TGCGCCAGCACTCCGGGACTAGCGGGGGGGCTCGGCACCGGGGAGCTGTTTTTT. Encoded protein: CASTPGLAGGLGTGELFF.

The chain joins TRBV11-1 to TRBJ2-2; a possible D gene is TRBD1 (6 bases). Germline V lookup: CDR1 SGHAT, CDR2 FQDESV (reference sequence). Trimming took 9 bases from V and 4 from J, leaving 9 bases between them. This CDR3 contains 12 residues. CDR3 bases: TGTGCCAGTTCCAGGGGCACCGGGGAGCTGTTTTTT. Its protein is CASSRGTGELFF. Looking up the rest from reference TRBV11-1 and TRBJ2-2 gives the full variable domain: EAEVAQSPRYKITEKSQAVAFWCDPISGHATLYWYRQILGQGPELLVQFQDESVVDDSQLPKDRFSAERLKGVDSTLKIQPAELGDSAMYLCASSRGTGELFFGEGSRLTVL.

Worth noting for this clone: Mismatch with germline at one junction end may stem from a read error. V gene TRBV5-6 combines with J gene TRBJ2-7, with TRBD1 as a possible D gene (6 bases). CDR3 length: 14 amino acids. Germline CDR1 SGHDT, CDR2 YYEEEE. The CDR3 loop reads CASTLGAYSYEQYF. The DNA of the CDR3 is TGTGCCAGCACCTTGGGGGCTTACTCCTACGAGCAGTACTTC.

The V and J genes are TRBV5-1 and TRBJ2-5; D is uncertain. The CDR3 consists of 15 residues. Between the trimmed V and J ends, which lost 3 bases and 4 bases, there was a span of 16 bases. CDR1 and CDR2 from the germline V gene are SGHRS and YFSETQ. CDR3 bases: TGCGCCAGCAGCTCAGATCCGGTTAGAAGAGAGACCCAGTACTTC. As protein: CASSSDPVRRETQYF.

This rearrangement joins TRBV11-2 to TRBJ2-2; tentatively, D is TRBD1 (6 bases). The V gene's germline CDR1 is SGHAT and CDR2 FQNNGV. V was shortened by 8 bases and J by 5 bases, with 12 bases between the two germline ends. CDR3 length equals 13 residues. Written as DNA, the CDR3 is TGTGCCAGCGGAAACCAGGGGACCGGGGAGCTGTTTTTT. Translation gives CASGNQGTGELFF.

The chain joins TRBV24-1 to TRBJ2-5; 10 nucleotides agree with TRBD2. Germline V lookup: CDR1 KGHDR, CDR2 SFDVKD. The trim removed 5 bases at V and 1 base at J, leaving 3 bases unmatched. This CDR3 comprises 15 residues. The CDR3 region is CATSVLAGGQETQYF. As DNA, the CDR3 is TGTGCCACCAGTGTGTTAGCGGGGGGCCAAGAGACCCAGTACTTC.

The genes are TRBV18 and TRBJ1-1; no firm D call. Germline CDR1 reads KGHSH; CDR2 reads LQKENI. CDR3 size: 15 residues. Trimming pared 2 bases from V and 1 base from J, leaving 11 bases between. In DNA form, the CDR3 reads TGTGCCAGCTCACCATTCGACTCTACGAACACTGAAGCTTTCTTT. Translating it yields CASSPFDSTNTEAFF.

The chain joins TRBV5-1 to TRBJ1-5; tentatively, D is TRBD1 (5 bases). The CDR3 runs to 17 residues. Deletions cut 0 bases from V and 0 bases from J, with 13 bases between. Germline V gene sequence: CDR1 SGHRS, CDR2 YFSETQ. The CDR3 region is CASSLGTSGPSNQPQHF. DNA for the CDR3: TGCGCCAGCAGCTTGGGAACTTCAGGGCCTAGCAATCAGCCCCAGCATTTT.

This chain uses TRBV6-2 or TRBV6-3 with TRBJ2-3; 10 bases line up with TRBD1. Germline V gene sequence: CDR1 MNHEY, CDR2 SVGEGT. The CDR3 runs to 16 residues. The junction had 10 bases not matched to a gene; V was cut back by 4 bases and J by 6 bases. CDR3 residues: CASSSWTGGFEDTQYF. The DNA of the CDR3 is TGTGCCAGCAGTTCATGGACAGGGGGATTTGAGGATACGCAGTATTTT.

This clone qualifies as large. V is TRBV6-5 and J is TRBJ2-1, with D perhaps matching TRBD2 (5 bases). Germline-derived CDR1 and CDR2 are MNHEY and SVGAGI. The ends were cut back, 10 bases at V and 2 bases at J, with 15 bases in the middle. This CDR3 is built from 14 residues. The CDR3 loop is CATLAPGAYNEQFF. CDR3 nucleotide sequence: TGTGCCACCCTAGCCCCTGGAGCCTACAATGAGCAGTTCTTC.

V and J are TRBV2 and TRBJ2-1; D is uncertain. In germline, CDR1 is SNHLY, CDR2 FYNNEI. This CDR3 comprises 16 residues. V was shortened by 0 bases and J by 3 bases, with 12 bases between the two germline ends. The CDR3 protein is CASSEALVGYYNEQFF. As DNA, the CDR3 is TGTGCCAGCAGTGAAGCGCTAGTCGGGTACTACAATGAGCAGTTCTTC.

This clone showed up just once. CDR3 coding DNA: TGTGCCAGCAGCCAAGTATTAGCGGGGGGCCCAGACACCGGGGAGCTGTTTTTT. Its protein product is CASSQVLAGGPDTGELFF. This rearrangement joins TRBV3-1 (or the pseudogene TRBV3-2) to TRBJ2-2, with 10 nucleotides matching TRBD2. The trim removed 1 base at V and 3 bases at J, leaving 8 bases unmatched. Germline-derived CDR1 and CDR2 are LGHDT and YNNKEL (reference sequence). The CDR3 totals 18 residues.

V and J are TRBV19 and TRBJ1-4; TRBD1 might be the D (6 bases). The germline gives CDR1 LNHDA, CDR2 SQIVND (reference sequence). The ends were cut back, 5 bases at V and 0 bases at J, with 16 bases in the middle. The length of the CDR3 is 17 residues. The DNA for the CDR3 is TGTGCCAGTAGTTGGGGGCGGGTCGGTGCAACTAATGAAAAACTGTTTTTT. Translation: CASSWGRVGATNEKLFF.

The chain joins TRBV10-1 to TRBJ1-2, with D hard to call. Trimming took off 0 bases at V and 4 bases at J, with 12 bases between the two ends. Germline lookup yields CDR1 WNHNN and CDR2 SYGVQD (reference sequence). The CDR3 covers 15 residues. The chain's CDR3 is CASSESGPPLYGYTF. As DNA, the CDR3 is TGCGCCAGCAGTGAGTCGGGTCCCCCCCTCTATGGCTACACCTTC.

This clone was detected a few times. The gene calls are TRBV7-2 and TRBJ1-3, with D unresolved. The CDR3 is made up of 17 amino acids. V gave up 1 base and J gave up 0 bases, with 13 bases separating them. The germline CDR1 and CDR2 sequences are SGHTA and FQGNSA. The CDR3 reads CASSLGRVRSSGNTIYF. CDR3 bases: TGTGCCAGCAGCTTAGGGCGTGTCAGGAGCTCTGGAAACACCATATATTTT. Combining the CDR3 with reference TRBV7-2 and TRBJ1-3 gives the whole variable domain GAGVSQSPSNKVTEKGKDVELRCDPISGHTALYWYRQSLGQGLEFLIYFQGNSAPDKSGLPSDRFSAERTGGSVSTLTIQRTQQEDSAVYLCASSLGRVRSSGNTIYFGEGSWLTVV.

The CDR3 loop reads CASSLSGRGFDEQFF. Here the CDR3 DNA reads TGTGCCAGCAGCTTATCGGGCAGGGGCTTCGATGAGCAGTTCTTC. The rearrangement uses TRBV7-7 and TRBJ2-1; D might be TRBD1 (6 bases). Trimming left V 2 bases short and J 8 bases short, with 16 bases between. CDR1 is SSHAT and CDR2 is FNYEAQ in the germline V gene (reference sequence). The CDR3 spans 15 residues.

The sample holds a few counts of this clone. The rearrangement joins TRBV7-8 to TRBJ1-5; TRBD1 is a possible D gene (6 bases). Trimming cost V 2 bases and J 7 bases, with 12 bases left between them. This CDR3 contains 14 residues. Germline CDR1 reads SGHVS; CDR2 reads FQNEAQ. The CDR3 coding sequence is TGTGCCAGCAGCTTACCGGGGGCAGGGCAGCCCCAGCATTTT. As protein: CASSLPGAGQPQHF.

The genes are TRBV11-3 and TRBJ2-1, with D unclear. The V gene's germline CDR1 is SGHNT and CDR2 YENEEA. V was cut by 0 bases and J by 9 bases, with 6 bases left in between. The CDR3 extends over 12 amino acids. The CDR3 DNA sequence: TGTGCCAGCAGCTTAGAGATGGGTGAGCAGTTCTTC. It specifies CASSLEMGEQFF.

This clone occurred once. CDR3 region: CASSMRPGTGKGYTF. The CDR3 DNA reads TGTGCCAGCAGTATGAGGCCCGGGACGGGGAAAGGCTACACCTTC. V usage is TRBV2 and J usage is TRBJ1-2; D is possibly TRBD1 (5 bases). Trimming cost V 5 bases and J 8 bases, with 21 bases left between them. The CDR3 runs to 15 residues. Germline V CDR1 and CDR2: SNHLY, FYNNEI.

J is TRBJ2-5 and V is TRBV4-3; perhaps D is TRBD1 or TRBD2 (5 bases each). CDR3 length equals 14 residues. Per the germline V gene, CDR1 is LGHNA and CDR2 is YSLEER. Trimming took 0 bases from V and 5 from J, leaving 10 bases between them. CDR3 sequence (DNA): TGCGCCAGCAGCCAAGATTGGGGGAGTGAGACCCAGTACTTC. Amino acids: CASSQDWGSETQYF.

DNA of the CDR3: TGTGCCAGCAGCGACAGGGGGGCCGGGGAGCTGTTTTTT. Its translation: CASSDRGAGELFF. The chain uses TRBV11-1 and TRBJ2-2; TRBD1 agrees at 9 bases. The germline V gene has CDR1 SGHAT and CDR2 FQDESV (reference sequence). V shed 5 bases, J shed 6 bases, and the junction held 1 base outside the gene matches. The CDR3 sequence is 13 residues long.

This clone was detected only once. The chain employs TRBV9 and TRBJ2-2, with D maybe TRBD2 (6 bases). Trimming stripped 2 bases from V and 5 bases from J, with 7 bases between. The CDR3 covers 13 residues. Germline V gene lookup returns CDR1 SGDLS and CDR2 YYNGEE. CDR3 amino acids: CASSVGGTGELFF. The CDR3 coding sequence is TGTGCCAGCAGCGTTGGGGGGACCGGGGAGCTGTTTTTT.

The chain couples TRBV7-9 to TRBJ1-2; TRBD1 might be the D (6 bases). Trimming removed 2 bases from V and 4 bases from J, with 14 bases in between. CDR1 is SEHNR and CDR2 is FQNEAQ in the germline V gene (reference sequence). This CDR3 spans 15 amino acids. Here the CDR3 reads CASSLMGGAPYGYTF. CDR3 nucleotides: TGTGCCAGCAGCTTAATGGGGGGGGCCCCCTATGGCTACACCTTC.

The genes are TRBV5-1 and TRBJ2-3; the match to TRBD2 covers 7 bases. Trimming removed 5 bases from V and 6 bases from J; junction bases left unmatched: 9. CDR1 and CDR2 (germline): SGHRS, YFSETQ. This CDR3 is 14 amino acids long. This chain's CDR3 is CASRTGGPSDTQYF. The CDR3 DNA follows: TGCGCCAGCAGGACGGGAGGTCCCTCGGATACGCAGTATTTT.

V and J are TRBV20-1 and TRBJ1-1, with a possible D match to TRBD1 (5 bases). The CDR3 runs to 14 residues. The germline V gene encodes CDR1 DFQATT and CDR2 SNEGSKA (reference sequence). Between the trimmed V and J ends, which lost 3 bases and 1 base, there was a span of 12 bases. The CDR3, as DNA: TGCAGTGCTAGTGGTGCCGGACAGAACACTGAAGCTTTCTTT. It codes for CSASGAGQNTEAFF.